This TCR beta chain is drawn from a study of breast tumors, draining lymph nodes, adjacent tissues. Study results and caveats: Compared with lymph nodes, tumors were less diverse; compared with nontumor tissue, more. Compared with basal-like, luminal-like tumors shared significantly more repertoire with nontumor tissue.

V lost 8 bases and J 8 bases, leaving 19 bases between the germline ends. Germline values: CDR1 GTSNPN, CDR2 SVGIG (reference sequence). This CDR3 region has 13 residues. This clonotype was picked up many times. What it binds is not known. TCRdb reanalysed the multiplex PCR reads using MiXCR and keeps one entry per CDR3 protein. The sample comprises approximately 63,000 distinct CDR3 sequences, 57% of which are singletons, and about 19% rests with the top ten. The sequence was collected from a female donor with breast cancer. Some clones in this sample may be carry-over from other donors' samples. The chain has TRBV30 and TRBJ2-1, with D possibly called TRBD1 or TRBD2 (5 bases each). Sequenced: breast tumor tissue. The DNA of the CDR3 is TGTGCCGGGGGTTCAGACGACAATGATGAGCAGTTCTTC. Its protein product is CAGGSDDNDEQFF. The complete variable domain, with remaining parts taken from reference TRBV30 and TRBJ2-1, reads SQTIHQWPATLVQPVGSPLSLECTVEGTSNPNLYWYRQAAGRGLQLLFYSVGIGQISSEVPQNLSASRPQDRQFILSSKKLLLSDSGFYLCAGGSDDNDEQFFGPGTRLTVL.